These 9 T cell receptor beta chains came from one sample sequenced in a study of human T cells and chemical hapten exposure. Blood, whole and unfractionated, served as the source for total RNA extraction. MiXCR, run by TCRdb on the 5' RACE reads, gives a single entry per CDR3 protein. Of more than 140,000 distinct CDR3 sequences in the sample, approximately 4% were seen once. The receptors were sampled from a female donor in good health.

In its sample, this clonotype is medium-sized. The J gene is TRBJ2-2, the V gene TRBV3-1, with 7 bases that match TRBD1. The CDR3 is 17 amino acids. Germline V lookup: CDR1 LGHDT, CDR2 YNNKEL (reference sequence). V lost 0 bases to trimming and J lost 0 bases; unmatched junction nucleotides: 4. CDR3 sequence (DNA): TGTGCCAGCAGCCAAGATAGGGGACAGACGAACACCGGGGAGCTGTTTTTT. Translating gives CASSQDRGQTNTGELFF. The whole variable domain, remainder taken from reference TRBV3-1 and TRBJ2-2, is DTAVSQTPKYLVTQMGNDKSIKCEQNLGHDTMYWYKQDSKKFLKIMFSYNNKELIINETVPNRFSPKSPDKAHLNLHINSLELGDSAVYFCASSQDRGQTNTGELFFGEGSRLTVL.

Worth noting for this clonotype: A much bigger clone sits one base away, suggesting this may be a read error. CDR3 protein: CASSLVVDTYNEQIF. CDR3 in DNA: TGTGCCAGCAGCTTAGTGGTGGACACCTACAATGAGCAGATCTTC. This chain uses TRBV7-9 with TRBJ2-1; D is perhaps TRBD1 (5 bases). The germline V gene encodes CDR1 SEHNR and CDR2 FQNEAQ (reference sequence). This CDR3 is 15 amino acids long.

This clonotype turned up a few times. V is TRBV7-2 and J is TRBJ2-2; 8 bases map to TRBD2. The V gene's germline CDR1 is SGHTA and CDR2 FQGNSA. Germline trimming cut 2 bases from V and 1 base from J; bases unmatched to any gene: 0. The CDR3 extends over 15 amino acids. The CDR3 sequence is CASSLTSGNTGELFF. In DNA, the CDR3 is TGTGCCAGCAGCTTAACTAGCGGGAACACCGGGGAGCTGTTTTTT.

The sample holds a few counts of this clonotype. V and J are TRBV19 and TRBJ2-7; 10 bases align to TRBD1. Germline V CDR1 and CDR2: LNHDA, SQIVND (reference sequence). The CDR3 totals 15 residues. Unmatched junction bases numbered 8, after V lost 6 bases and J lost 3 bases. The CDR3 DNA sequence: TGTGCCAGTAGCCCCTCGGGACAGGGGTTCTACGAGCAGTACTTC. It yields the protein CASSPSGQGFYEQYF.

This clonotype was detected many times. The chain joins TRBV20-1 to TRBJ2-5, with D uncertain. This CDR3 has 14 residues. Germline CDR1 is DFQATT and CDR2 is SNEGSKA (reference sequence). V was pared by 2 bases and J by 2 bases, with 12 bases between. The CDR3 spells CSARSPGRQETQYF. The CDR3 coding sequence is TGCAGTGCTAGATCACCCGGCAGGCAAGAGACCCAGTACTTC.

On this clonotype itself: The junction shows a germline mismatch at one end, possibly a read error. This chain joins TRBV29-1 and TRBJ1-2, with 7 bases that match TRBD1. The CDR3 consists of 12 residues. Per germline, CDR1 SQVTM and CDR2 ANQGSEA. CDR3 sequence: CSVDPDRAGDTF. In nucleotides, the CDR3 is TGCAGCGTTGACCCCGACAGGGCTGGCGACACCTTC.

This clonotype was counted many times. The gene calls are TRBV5-1 and TRBJ2-7; D unclear. CDR1 and CDR2 from the germline V gene are SGHRS and YFSETQ. The V end lost 0 bases, the J end lost 3 bases, and 13 bases lay between the germline ends. The CDR3 contains 15 residues. The CDR3 is CASSLGDAVDYEQYF. The CDR3 DNA sequence: TGCGCCAGCAGCTTGGGTGACGCAGTTGACTACGAGCAGTACTTC.

This clonotype came up many times. This chain connects TRBV9 to TRBJ2-1; 8 bases are a match to TRBD2. CDR3 size: 16 residues. Looked up from germline, CDR1 is SGDLS and CDR2 is YYNGEE. The trim removed 1 base at V and 1 base at J, leaving 4 bases unmatched. In DNA form, the CDR3 reads TGTGCCAGCAGCGTACTCGGGGGGGCGTCCTACAATGAGCAGTTCTTC. The encoded protein is CASSVLGGASYNEQFF.

The chain joins TRBV7-9 to TRBJ2-3; tentative D call: TRBD2 (6 bases). The CDR3 is made up of 16 amino acids. The germline gives CDR1 SEHNR, CDR2 FQNEAQ (reference sequence). The V gene lost 5 bases and the J gene lost 0 bases, with 15 bases spanning the gap. The DNA of the CDR3 is TGTGCCAGCAGCACCCTGGCGGGGCTAAGCACAGATACGCAGTATTTT. This gives the protein CASSTLAGLSTDTQYF. Using reference TRBV7-9 and TRBJ2-3 for the parts outside the CDR3, the full variable domain is DTGVSQNPRHKITKRGQNVTFRCDPISEHNRLYWYRQTLGQGPEFLTYFQNEAQLEKSRLLSDRFSAERPKGSFSTLEIQRTEQGDSAMYLCASSTLAGLSTDTQYFGPGTRLTVL.